This is a list of T cell receptor beta chains from one sample in a study of blood T cell repertoires in COVID-19. This table comes from immunoSEQ multiplex PCR, and its TCRdb copy is limited to in-frame clones, with some not included. The sample gives about 200,000 clones, roughly 80% of which show up once; about 0.91% is in the top ten. Input material: peripheral blood. All receptors derive from a man between 60 and 75 years old with COVID-19, enrolled during active disease. Each CDR3 is given with its conserved first and last residue. The D gene is left open where the match is weak. Some rows have no size entry. The others give once, few or many, or a class for an expanded clone.

TRBV6-1,TRBJ2-1,NA,NA,CASSELGLNEQFF,TGTGCCAGCAGTGAATTGGGGCTTAATGAGCAGTTCTTC
TRBV5-6,TRBJ1-2,NA,once,CASENYREGTNYGYTF,TGTGCCAGCGAAAACTACAGGGAGGGAACTAACTATGGCTACACCTTC
TRBV19,TRBJ1-3,NA,NA,CASSPTSGSGNTIYF,TGTGCCAGTAGTCCCACGTCAGGGTCTGGAAACACCATATATTTT
TRBV5-4,TRBJ2-5,NA,NA,CASSFRRQAQETQYF,TGTGCCAGCAGCTTCCGCAGACAGGCGCAAGAGACCCAGTACTTC
TRBV27,TRBJ1-5,NA,NA,CASSLYRAQPQHF,TGTGCCAGCAGTTTATACAGGGCTCAGCCCCAGCATTTT
TRBV30,TRBJ1-1,TRBD1,NA,CAWSVNQGGTEAFF,TGTGCCTGGAGTGTAAATCAGGGGGGCACTGAAGCTTTCTTT
TRBV7-2,TRBJ2-4,NA,NA,CASSLPSLAKNIQYF,TGTGCCAGCAGCTTACCCTCCTTAGCCAAAAACATTCAGTACTTC
TRBV6-2/TRBV6-3,TRBJ2-4,TRBD2,once,CASSYEISGRDIQYF,TGTGCCAGCAGTTACGAAATTAGCGGGAGAGACATTCAGTACTTC
TRBV7-9,TRBJ1-2,TRBD1,NA,CASRPGQGYGYTF,TGTGCCAGCAGGCCAGGACAGGGCTATGGCTACACCTTC
TRBV19,TRBJ1-3,NA,few,CASRPGAGNTIYF,TGTGCCAGTAGGCCAGGGGCTGGAAACACCATATATTTT
TRBV28,TRBJ1-5,NA,NA,CASTFEGRQSQPQHF,TGTGCCAGCACTTTTGAGGGGAGGCAGAGTCAGCCCCAGCATTTT
TRBV11-2,TRBJ1-2,TRBD1,few,CASSRDSDYGYTF,TGTGCCAGCAGTCGGGACAGTGACTATGGCTACACCTTC
TRBV27,TRBJ1-5,NA,NA,CASSPLLGNQPQHF,TGTGCCAGCAGCCCTCTGTTAGGCAATCAGCCCCAGCATTTT
TRBV6-5,TRBJ2-3,NA,NA,CASRSQADTQYF,TGTGCCAGCAGATCACAAGCGGATACGCAGTATTTT
TRBV27,TRBJ1-4,NA,NA,CASKGGLNEKLFF,TGTGCCAGCAAAGGAGGACTTAATGAAAAACTGTTTTTT
TRBV27,TRBJ1-2,NA,NA,CASSLGPGRANYGYTF,TGTGCCAGCAGTTTAGGCCCAGGAAGAGCTAACTATGGCTACACCTTC
TRBV7-9,TRBJ2-7,NA,NA,CASSPGQHYEQYF,TGTGCCAGCAGCCCCGGACAGCACTACGAGCAGTACTTC
TRBV27,TRBJ1-2,TRBD1,NA,CATLGQTGYTF,TGTGCCACCCTGGGACAGACGGGCTACACCTTC
TRBV18,TRBJ1-5,NA,NA,CASSPREGSGQPQHF,TGTGCCAGCTCACCACGAGAGGGATCGGGCCAGCCCCAGCATTTT
TRBV5-4,TRBJ1-5,NA,NA,CASSLDGGRSQPQHF,TGTGCCAGCAGCTTGGACGGGGGGCGATCCCAGCCCCAGCATTTT
TRBV25-1,TRBJ1-6,NA,NA,CASQDTPPLHF,TGTGCCAGCCAAGACACACCACCCCTCCACTTT
TRBV2,TRBJ1-5,NA,NA,CASSERSAGRNQPQHF,TGTGCCAGCAGTGAAAGGTCAGCGGGGCGCAATCAGCCCCAGCATTTT
TRBV27,TRBJ2-7,TRBD2,NA,CASSFLAGHEQYF,TGTGCCAGCAGTTTCCTAGCGGGACACGAGCAGTACTTC
TRBV7-6,TRBJ2-5,NA,NA,CASSLARSQRLETQYF,TGTGCCAGCAGCTTAGCGAGGTCCCAGCGTCTCGAGACCCAGTACTTC
TRBV30,TRBJ2-1,TRBD2,NA,CAWSVLLAGSNEQFF,TGTGCCTGGAGTGTACTACTAGCGGGAAGCAATGAGCAGTTCTTC
TRBV28,TRBJ1-3,NA,NA,CASSFYLAGPGNTIYF,TGTGCCAGCAGTTTCTACTTGGCAGGCCCTGGAAACACCATATATTTT
TRBV27,TRBJ2-1,NA,NA,CASSEGYGFNEQFF,TGTGCCAGCAGTGAGGGTTATGGGTTCAATGAGCAGTTCTTC
TRBV18,TRBJ1-6,NA,NA,CASSPRAVPDSYNSPLHF,TGTGCCAGCTCACCGAGGGCAGTTCCCGACTCCTATAATTCACCCCTCCACTTT
TRBV5-8,TRBJ2-3,TRBD1,NA,CASSAGTARGADTQYF,TGTGCCAGCAGCGCAGGGACAGCCCGAGGGGCAGATACGCAGTATTTT
TRBV4-1,TRBJ1-5,TRBD1,NA,CASSQVTGAFNQPQHF,TGCGCCAGCAGCCAAGTAACAGGGGCCTTTAATCAGCCCCAGCATTTT
TRBV27,TRBJ2-7,NA,NA,CASSLKDSLPYEQYF,TGTGCCAGCAGTTTAAAAGACAGTCTCCCTTACGAGCAGTACTTC
TRBV18,TRBJ1-1,NA,NA,CASSLAGAGDTEAFF,TGTGCCAGCTCACTAGCAGGGGCCGGGGACACTGAAGCTTTCTTT
TRBV4-2,TRBJ2-7,TRBD1,NA,CASSLGQGANEQYF,TGTGCCAGCAGCCTGGGACAGGGGGCCAACGAGCAGTACTTC
TRBV28,TRBJ1-2,NA,NA,CASREQGYGYTF,TGTGCCAGCAGGGAACAGGGCTATGGCTACACCTTC
TRBV27,TRBJ2-7,TRBD1,NA,CASSLLMTGKPYEQYF,TGTGCCAGCAGTCTTCTGATGACAGGGAAGCCCTACGAGCAGTACTTC
TRBV5-1,TRBJ1-3,NA,NA,CASSLTPDKYSGNTIYF,TGCGCCAGCAGCTTGACGCCAGACAAATACTCTGGAAACACCATATATTTT
TRBV10-3,TRBJ1-1,TRBD1,once,CAITSTGQGMNTEAFF,TGTGCCATCACCAGTACGGGACAGGGGATGAACACTGAAGCTTTCTTT
TRBV5-8,TRBJ1-6,NA,NA,CASRPQGSYNSPLHF,TGTGCCAGCAGGCCCCAGGGGAGTTATAATTCACCCCTCCACTTT
TRBV3-1/TRBV3-2,TRBJ2-7,TRBD2,NA,CASSQGTSAVSYEQYF,TGTGCCAGCAGCCAAGGGACTAGCGCCGTCTCCTACGAGCAGTACTTC
TRBV27,TRBJ1-6,NA,NA,CASSSPYNSPLHF,TGTGCCAGCAGTAGCCCCTATAATTCACCCCTCCACTTT
TRBV6-1,TRBJ1-3,NA,few,CASSSGGAAGNTIYF,TGTGCCAGCAGCTCCGGGGGAGCGGCTGGAAACACCATATATTTT
TRBV4-1,TRBJ2-4,TRBD2,once,CASSQDPPLAGGVNIQYF,TGCGCCAGCAGCCAAGATCCCCCGCTAGCGGGAGGGGTGAACATTCAGTACTTC
TRBV5-1,TRBJ2-4,NA,NA,CASSSSRTESIQYF,TGCGCCAGCAGCTCCTCGAGGACAGAAAGCATTCAGTACTTC
TRBV18,TRBJ1-1,NA,NA,CASSPRSMFEAFF,TGTGCCAGCTCGCCCAGGTCTATGTTTGAAGCTTTCTTT
TRBV29-1,TRBJ1-5,TRBD1,few,CSVRTGEDQPQHF,TGCAGCGTCCGAACAGGGGAGGACCAGCCCCAGCATTTT
TRBV5-4,TRBJ2-7,TRBD2,NA,CASSLDNGLGRGEQYF,TGTGCCAGCAGCTTGGATAATGGACTAGGACGGGGCGAGCAGTACTTC
TRBV21-1,TRBJ1-6,NA,NA,CASSKVRQGKKFYNSPLHF,TGTGCCAGCAGCAAAGTGAGACAGGGGAAGAAGTTCTATAATTCACCCCTCCACTTT
TRBV7-9,TRBJ2-1,TRBD2,NA,CASRGAGGSNEQFF,TGTGCCAGCAGAGGAGCGGGGGGCTCCAATGAGCAGTTCTTC
TRBV30,TRBJ2-5,NA,NA,CAWSPGTVTLGAQYF,TGTGCCTGGAGTCCCGGGACTGTGACCCTGGGTGCCCAGTACTTC
TRBV5-6,TRBJ2-1,NA,NA,CASSILQGANYNEQFF,TGTGCCAGCAGCATACTACAGGGAGCTAACTACAATGAGCAGTTCTTC
TRBV4-1,TRBJ1-1,TRBD1,once,CASSRDSITEAFF,TGCGCCAGCAGCCGGGACAGTATCACTGAAGCTTTCTTT
TRBV7-9,TRBJ2-4,TRBD1,NA,CASSSGQGKAKNIQYF,TGTGCCAGCAGCTCCGGACAGGGAAAAGCCAAAAACATTCAGTACTTC
TRBV28,TRBJ1-1,NA,NA,CASSGGIMTEAFF,TGTGCCAGCAGCGGGGGGATTATGACTGAAGCTTTCTTT
TRBV2,TRBJ2-1,NA,NA,CASSEGVWRESSYNEQFF,TGTGCCAGCAGTGAAGGGGTTTGGAGGGAAAGCTCCTACAATGAGCAGTTCTTC
TRBV6-2/TRBV6-3,TRBJ1-6,NA,many,CASSTDGASPLHF,TGTGCCAGCAGCACCGATGGGGCTTCACCCCTCCACTTT